These T cell receptor beta chains were read from a single sample in a study of T-cell memory formation after mild COVID-19. TCRdb used MiXCR to reprocess the 5' RACE reads, holding one entry per CDR3 protein. The sample consists of about 350,000 distinct CDR3 sequences, roughly an eighth of them appearing once. Sequencing was carried out using PBMCs or a T cell subset sorted from them (not recorded which). The receptors were sampled from a man in his late teens or twenties who had mild COVID-19 (a few samples of this study predate the infection). Cell type and time point are not known. Both conserved end residues are part of each CDR3. The order of the fields is J gene, clone size, D gene, V gene, CDR3 DNA, CDR3 protein. A D gene is named only where the DNA matches it firmly. Expanded clones are given a class, and other clones once, few, many or no size at all.

>TRBJ2-5|few|TRBD2|TRBV12-3/TRBV12-4
TGTGCCAGCAGTCCCTCGGGGGGGAACCAAGAGACCCAGTACTTC
CASSPSGGNQETQYF
>TRBJ2-7|many|NA|TRBV5-6
TGTGCCAGCAGCCTTGCTTGGACGGCGACCTACGAGCAGTACTTC
CASSLAWTATYEQYF
>TRBJ2-3|NA|NA|TRBV18
TGTGCCAGCTCACCAATCAGGGTCAGCGATACGCAGTATTTT
CASSPIRVSDTQYF
>TRBJ1-2|few|TRBD1|TRBV5-1
TGCGCCAGCAAAACCCACAGGGACAGTCACTATGGCTACACCTTC
CASKTHRDSHYGYTF
>TRBJ1-1|NA|NA|TRBV27
TGTGCCAGCAGTTTTGGGGGACCTAACACTGAAGCTTTCTTT
CASSFGGPNTEAFF
>TRBJ2-3|many|TRBD2|TRBV7-9
TGTGCCAGCAGCTTTAGCGGGGCCACAGATACGCAGTATTTT
CASSFSGATDTQYF
>TRBJ1-2|few|NA|TRBV12-3/TRBV12-4
TGTGCCAGCAGTTCGGCCTGGGCCTATGGCTACACCTTC
CASSSAWAYGYTF
>TRBJ1-4|few|NA|TRBV30
TGTGCCTGGAGCGAAGGGACGGGGATTTTGGAAAAACTGTTTTTT
CAWSEGTGILEKLFF
>TRBJ2-7|many|TRBD1|TRBV9
TGTGCCAGACAGGGGCCTTCCTACGAGCAGTACTTC
CARQGPSYEQYF
>TRBJ2-5|NA|NA|TRBV10-3
TGTGCCATCAGTGTAGCGAGCGGAGCCCAAGAGACCCAGTACTTC
CAISVASGAQETQYF
>TRBJ2-7|few|TRBD1|TRBV12-3/TRBV12-4
TGTGCCAGCAGTTCGACGGACAGGGTCGAGCAGTACTTC
CASSSTDRVEQYF
>TRBJ2-3|NA|NA|TRBV4-3
TGCGCCAGCAGCCAAGAGGCTCTCACAGATACGCAGTATTTT
CASSQEALTDTQYF
>TRBJ1-1|NA|NA|TRBV2
TGTGCCAGCACAAAGGGTGAAGCTTTCTTT
CASTKGEAFF
>TRBJ1-2|many|NA|TRBV7-2
TGTGCCAGCAGCCCCCCTTGGGGCTCGACTAACTATGGCTACACCTTC
CASSPPWGSTNYGYTF
>TRBJ2-2|NA|NA|TRBV3-1
TGTGCCAGCAGACATCTAGGATCCGGGGAGCTGTTTTTT
CASRHLGSGELFF
>TRBJ2-6|NA|NA|TRBV7-9
TGTGCCAGCAGCTTAGAAATCTTTTCTGGGGCCAACGTCCTGACTTTC
CASSLEIFSGANVLTF
>TRBJ1-5|few|NA|TRBV7-9
TGTGCCAGCAGTCCACCAATGGGCAATCAGCCCCAGCATTTT
CASSPPMGNQPQHF
>TRBJ2-1|NA|TRBD1|TRBV24-1
TGTGCCACCAGTGTCCCCGGGACAGGGCTTAATGAGCAGTTCTTC
CATSVPGTGLNEQFF
>TRBJ2-7|NA|NA|TRBV14
TGTGCCAGCAGCCAAGCTTGGGAAAGGGGCGAGCAGTACTTC
CASSQAWERGEQYF
>TRBJ2-3|many|TRBD2|TRBV9
TGTGCCAGCAGCGTAGACGGGGGGGTGCTAGATACGCAGTATTTT
CASSVDGGVLDTQYF
>TRBJ2-2|NA|TRBD1|TRBV20-1
TGCAGCGCCACCGAGGGGGCGAAAACCGGGGAGCTGTTTTTT
CSATEGAKTGELFF
>TRBJ1-5|many|NA|TRBV2
TGTGCCAGCACCGTGGGGACGGAGGATCAGCCCCAGCATTTT
CASTVGTEDQPQHF
>TRBJ1-1|few|NA|TRBV12-3/TRBV12-4
TGTGCCAGCAGTTTAGGAGGGTTGGCTGAAGCTTTCTTT
CASSLGGLAEAFF
>TRBJ2-1|NA|TRBD2|TRBV4-2
TGTGCCAGCAGCCAAGAAAGCGGGGGGGCCTATGAGCAGTTCTTC
CASSQESGGAYEQFF
>TRBJ2-3|few|NA|TRBV11-2
TGTGCCAGCAGCTTGGCGCATAGCCCAGATACGCAGTATTTT
CASSLAHSPDTQYF
>TRBJ1-6|NA|TRBD1|TRBV4-1
TGCGCCAGCAGCCAGTTACAGGGGGCCGACAATTCACCCCTCCACTTT
CASSQLQGADNSPLHF
>TRBJ2-1|NA|NA|TRBV12-3/TRBV12-4
TGTGCCAGCAGTTTAATGGACATCACTTCCTACAATGAGCAGTTCTTC
CASSLMDITSYNEQFF
>TRBJ1-2|NA|NA|TRBV20-1
TGCAGTGCTAGAGATGGGCCAGGGGATGGCTACACCTTC
CSARDGPGDGYTF
>TRBJ2-2|NA|TRBD1|TRBV6-1
TGTGCCAGCAGCCCGGGACAGGGATACACCGGGGAGCTGTTTTTT
CASSPGQGYTGELFF
>TRBJ1-3|few|TRBD1|TRBV7-2
TGTGCCAGCAGCCCCAACCGACAGGGGGGAAACACCATATATTTT
CASSPNRQGGNTIYF
>TRBJ2-7|few|NA|TRBV10-3
TGTGCCATCAGTGAGTCGGGTAGCGAGCAGTACTTC
CAISESGSEQYF
>TRBJ1-2|NA|TRBD1|TRBV20-1
TGCAGTGCTAGTCGGCAGGGGGCTGTTCGGGGCTATGGCTACACCTTC
CSASRQGAVRGYGYTF
>TRBJ2-7|NA|TRBD2|TRBV4-2
TGTGCCAGCAGCCAAGATTGGACTAGCGGGAAGACCTACGAGCAGTACTTC
CASSQDWTSGKTYEQYF
>TRBJ2-3|many|TRBD2|TRBV7-8
TGTGCCAGCAGCTTAGTGTTGGCGGGGGGACGGTTCAGTACGCAGTATTTT
CASSLVLAGGRFSTQYF
>TRBJ2-3|many|TRBD1|TRBV5-1
TGCGCCAGCAGCCTTCGGACAGGGCCGGCAGATACGCAGTATTTT
CASSLRTGPADTQYF